These 32 T cell receptor beta chains share one sample of origin, sequenced in a study of T cell repertoires in cytomegalovirus infection. TCRdb passed the reads through MiXCR, listing each CDR3 protein once. The sample has some 310,000 distinct CDR3 sequences; roughly 25% are singletons. Antigens for these TCRs are unknown. This specimen consisted of cultured PBMCs, obtained from culture after CMV antigen stimulation. The source is a human donor in good health (CMV status not recorded). Some clones in this sample may be carry-over from other donors' samples.

This clonotype was recorded at least ten times. CDR3 amino acids: CASSSSFGTGGINEQFF. CDR3 nucleotide sequence: TGTGCCAGCAGCTCATCCTTCGGGACAGGGGGGATCAATGAGCAGTTCTTC. V is TRBV7-2 and J is TRBJ2-1; 11 bases map to TRBD1. V shed 4 bases and J 6 bases; nucleotides not matched to a gene: 11. In germline, CDR1 is SGHTA, CDR2 FQGNSA. This CDR3 has 17 residues.

There are many counts of this clonotype. The chain recombines TRBV7-2 with TRBJ2-7, with TRBD2 matching over 9 bases. There are 15 residues in the CDR3. In germline, CDR1 is SGHTA, CDR2 FQGNSA. Trimming took 1 base from V and 4 from J; bases not matched to a gene: 5. The CDR3 bases are TGTGCCAGCAGCTTAGATCTAGCGGGATCGTACGAGCAGTACTTC. It codes for CASSLDLAGSYEQYF.

CDR3 sequence (DNA): TGTGCCAGCAGTTCCTCTATCCTAGCGGGGTACACAGATACGCAGTATTTT. It yields the protein CASSSSILAGYTDTQYF. The J gene is TRBJ2-3, the V gene TRBV6-2 or TRBV6-3; 9 positions match TRBD2. This CDR3 is built from 17 residues. The V segment lost 4 bases and the J segment 2 bases; nucleotides outside the gene matches: 10. The germline V gene encodes CDR1 MNHEY and CDR2 SVGEGT.

This clonotype was recorded a few times. The chain has TRBV19 and TRBJ2-7, with TRBD1 as a possible D gene (7 bases). Germline lookup yields CDR1 LNHDA and CDR2 SQIVND (reference sequence). V was cut by 9 bases and J by 3 bases, with 12 bases left in between. The CDR3 has 12 amino acids. CDR3 in DNA: TGTGCCAGCGCGCGGGACAGCTACGAGCAGTACTTC. Its translation is CASARDSYEQYF.

This clonotype showed up just once. V is TRBV6-2 or TRBV6-3 and J is TRBJ2-2; TRBD2 aligns across 8 bases. Germline V gene data show CDR1 as MNHEY and CDR2 as SVGEGT. Trimming cost V 6 bases and J 7 bases; bases outside gene matches: 10. The CDR3 is made up of 15 amino acids. The CDR3 here is CASRTSGSPYGELFF. Here the CDR3 DNA reads TGTGCCAGCAGGACGAGCGGGAGTCCCTACGGGGAGCTGTTTTTT.

The chain is built from TRBV6-5 and TRBJ2-1, with 13 positions matching TRBD2. The CDR3 has 14 residues. The germline V gene encodes CDR1 MNHEY and CDR2 SVGAGI. V was clipped by 1 base and J by 10 bases; unmatched bases: 1. CDR3 bases: TGTGCCAGCAGTTACTGGACTAGCGGGAGCGAGCAGTTCTTC. This gives the protein CASSYWTSGSEQFF.

This clonotype has more than one count but fewer than ten. The rearrangement links TRBV5-1 to TRBJ2-1; TRBD2 might be the D (6 bases). The V end lost 3 bases, the J end lost 3 bases, and 13 bases lay between the germline ends. Germline CDR1 reads SGHRS; CDR2 reads YFSETQ. The CDR3 runs to 15 residues. CDR3 residues: CASSSAGTDYNEQFF. DNA for the CDR3: TGCGCCAGCAGCTCTGCCGGGACTGACTACAATGAGCAGTTCTTC.

This clonotype came up many times. The chain employs TRBV7-8 and TRBJ1-5, with D perhaps TRBD1 (6 bases). The CDR3 has 17 residues. V dropped 5 bases and J dropped 0 bases, with 17 bases sitting between them. CDR1 is SGHVS, CDR2 FQNEAQ, per germline. Here the CDR3 reads CASSPTGGTYSNQPQHF. The CDR3 nucleotides are TGTGCCAGCAGCCCCACCGGGGGGACATATAGCAATCAGCCCCAGCATTTT.

This clonotype was counted only a few times. The chain is built from TRBV28 and TRBJ1-4; D gene ambiguous. Trimming took off 3 bases at V and 8 bases at J, with 10 bases between the two ends. Germline V gene lookup returns CDR1 MDHEN and CDR2 SYDVKM. This CDR3 is built from 13 residues. CDR3 nucleotides: TGTGCCAGCAGTTTTTCAACAGACGAAAAACTGTTTTTT. Translation: CASSFSTDEKLFF.

There are many counts of this clonotype. V usage is TRBV7-6 and J usage is TRBJ1-1, with D possibly TRBD1 on 5 matching bases. Germline V gives CDR1 SGHVS, CDR2 FNYEAQ. The CDR3 consists of 18 residues. Trimming cost V 2 bases and J 4 bases, with 23 bases left between them. DNA for the CDR3: TGTGCCAGCAGCTTATGGGTCCCAGTCGGTCAGGGAGGCACTGAAGCTTTCTTT. It specifies CASSLWVPVGQGGTEAFF.

This clonotype appeared a single time. As DNA, the CDR3 is TGTGCCAGCAGTTATCCGCCCGCTAGCGGGAGTTTTAACGAGCAGTACGTC. Protein: CASSYPPASGSFNEQYV. The rearrangement joins TRBV6-2 or TRBV6-3 to TRBJ2-7, with 10 nucleotides matching TRBD2. The CDR3 runs to 17 residues. The V gene's germline CDR1 is MNHEY and CDR2 SVGEGT. V shed 3 bases, J shed 5 bases, and the junction held 13 bases outside the gene matches.

This clonotype was found many times. The chain uses TRBV11-2 and TRBJ2-2; D unresolved. V was shortened by 2 bases and J by 6 bases, with 4 bases between the two germline ends. The CDR3 totals 12 residues. Per germline, CDR1 SGHAT and CDR2 FQNNGV. The DNA for the CDR3 is TGTGCCAGCAGCTTACCGTCCGGGGAGCTGTTTTTT. Amino acids: CASSLPSGELFF.

Only a few counts were recorded for this clonotype. This chain connects TRBV5-6 to TRBJ1-5, with D maybe TRBD1 (5 bases). This CDR3 region has 16 residues. V shed 0 bases and J shed 5 bases, with 15 bases lying between them. Per germline, CDR1 SGHDT and CDR2 YYEEEE. CDR3 sequence (DNA): TGTGCCAGCAGCTTGGGGAGTGGGACCGCCTATCAGCCCCAGCATTTT. Translated: CASSLGSGTAYQPQHF.

The table lists this clonotype with a few counts. The chain joins TRBV2 to TRBJ1-2; D is unresolved. This CDR3 is 15 amino acids long. Germline V lookup: CDR1 SNHLY, CDR2 FYNNEI. With 6 bases removed from V and 0 bases from J, the gap between germline ends came to 14 bases. CDR3 loop: CASRTPGYSNYGYTF. The CDR3 DNA is TGTGCCAGCAGGACCCCCGGTTATTCTAACTATGGCTACACCTTC.

This clonotype was found many times. The J gene is TRBJ1-1, the V gene TRBV6-1; weak D call: TRBD1 (6 bases). Germline CDR1 and CDR2: MNHNS and SASEGT. V was clipped by 6 bases and J by 1 base, with 15 bases between them. This CDR3 is 15 amino acids long. The CDR3 loop reads CASSPMGAPNTEAFF. The CDR3 DNA is TGTGCCAGCAGCCCGATGGGGGCTCCGAACACTGAAGCTTTCTTT.

This clonotype appeared many times. The CDR3 spells CASSLAGGRKDTQYF. The DNA for the CDR3 is TGTGCCAGCAGCTTGGCGGGAGGTAGGAAAGATACGCAGTATTTT. The chain links TRBV7-2 to TRBJ2-3, with 8 positions matching TRBD2. There are 15 residues in the CDR3. The junction had 7 bases not matched to a gene; V was cut back by 3 bases and J by 5 bases. Germline V gene sequence: CDR1 SGHTA, CDR2 FQGNSA.

This clonotype has ten or more counts. One end of the junction fails to match germline, which may point to a read error. The V and J genes are TRBV7-2 and TRBJ1-5; D remains unclear. Germline CDR1 and CDR2: SGHTA and FQGNSA. The CDR3 runs to 14 residues. CDR3 nucleotides: TGTGCCAGCAGTTTAGGGTCAGGCAATCAGCCCCAGCATTTT. It yields the protein CASSLGSGNQPQHF.

The chain joins TRBV7-8 to TRBJ2-3; TRBD2 matches at 13 bases. Germline values: CDR1 SGHVS, CDR2 FQNEAQ. The CDR3 consists of 18 residues. The J segment lost 2 bases and the V segment lost 5 bases, leaving 10 bases of the junction unmatched. CDR3 bases: TGTGCCAGCAGCCGGACTAGCGGGAGACCGACCACCACAGATACGCAGTATTTT. This translates into CASSRTSGRPTTTDTQYF.

This clonotype came up a few times. The V and J genes are TRBV11-2 and TRBJ2-5; 8 nucleotides line up with TRBD1. Unmatched junction bases numbered 16, after V lost 5 bases and J lost 5 bases. The CDR3 has 17 residues. CDR1 is SGHAT and CDR2 is FQNNGV in the germline V gene. Here the CDR3 DNA reads TGTGCCAGCAGCCCCTCTTTTGGTCAGGGGGCTTGGGAGACCCAGTACTTC. It yields the protein CASSPSFGQGAWETQYF.

This clonotype was seen ten or more times. This chain connects TRBV7-2 to TRBJ1-6; D is unclear. Germline lookup yields CDR1 SGHTA and CDR2 FQGNSA. This CDR3 has 15 amino acids. V lost 1 base, J lost 7 bases, and 11 bases lay in between. The CDR3 bases are TGTGCCAGCAGCTTAGGCGGAGGTACAAATTCACCCCTCCACTTT. Amino acid sequence: CASSLGGGTNSPLHF.

This clonotype was detected many times. This chain links TRBV7-8 with TRBJ2-7; TRBD1 matches at 7 bases. The V gene end was trimmed by 5 bases and the J gene end by 0 bases; junction bases not matched to a gene: 4. The CDR3 sequence is 14 residues long. Germline CDR1 is SGHVS and CDR2 is FQNEAQ. CDR3 sequence reads: CASSGRDSSYEQYV. Here the CDR3 DNA reads TGTGCCAGCAGCGGACGGGACAGCTCCTACGAGCAGTACGTC.

CDR3 region: CASSYSSSLDLNVLTF. CDR3 nucleotides: TGTGCCAGCAGTTACTCGTCTTCTCTGGACCTTAACGTCCTGACTTTC. This chain uses TRBV6-8 with TRBJ2-6; D unresolved. The CDR3 runs to 16 residues. Germline CDR1 is MNHGY and CDR2 is SAAAGT. V lost 0 bases and J 10 bases, leaving 16 bases between the germline ends.

This clonotype was counted a few times. The chain combines TRBV4-1 with TRBJ2-4; D is possibly TRBD2 (6 bases). Per the germline V gene, CDR1 is MGHRA and CDR2 is YSYEKL. The CDR3 loop spans 17 amino acids. The V end was cut by 0 bases, the J end by 3 bases, with 15 bases between. The CDR3 is CASSQDNRDSVKNIQYF. The CDR3 coding sequence is TGCGCCAGCAGCCAAGACAATCGGGACTCCGTCAAAAACATTCAGTACTTC.

This rearrangement joins TRBV27 to TRBJ2-2; D gene ambiguous. This CDR3 has 14 amino acids. Per germline, CDR1 MNHEY and CDR2 SMNVEV (reference sequence). V lost 3 bases and J 2 bases, leaving 7 bases between the germline ends. This CDR3 is CASSFAPNTGELFF. CDR3 in DNA: TGTGCCAGCAGTTTCGCCCCAAACACCGGGGAGCTGTTTTTT.

The V call is TRBV24-1, the J call TRBJ1-3; D perhaps matches TRBD1 (6 bases). Germline V gives CDR1 KGHDR, CDR2 SFDVKD. The CDR3 contains 16 residues. Between the trimmed V and J ends, which lost 1 base and 0 bases, there was a span of 9 bases. Written as DNA, the CDR3 is TGTGCCACCAGTGATTTATTACAGGGCTCTGGAAACACCATATATTTT. Its protein is CATSDLLQGSGNTIYF.

The chain has TRBV7-9 and TRBJ2-2, with no clear D. The CDR3 loop spans 15 amino acids. The ends were cut back, 5 bases at V and 3 bases at J, with 13 bases in the middle. Germline V gene sequence: CDR1 SEHNR, CDR2 FQNEAQ (reference sequence). CDR3 nucleotides: TGTGCCAGCAGCCCCCCGATGGGCGACACCGGGGAGCTGTTTTTT. It is translated as CASSPPMGDTGELFF.

J is TRBJ1-2 and V is TRBV18, with 7 bases identical to TRBD1. There are 19 residues in the CDR3. Germline values: CDR1 KGHSH, CDR2 LQKENI. J was trimmed by 1 base and V by 1 base; bases with no gene match: 15. The CDR3 region is CASSPLPRTGVGLNYGYTF. CDR3 coding DNA: TGTGCCAGCTCACCACTCCCCCGGACAGGCGTAGGCCTTAACTATGGCTACACCTTC.

The chain is built from TRBV7-2 and TRBJ2-7, with 9 bases lining up with TRBD2. The V segment lost 1 base and the J segment 4 bases; nucleotides outside the gene matches: 8. Germline assignment: CDR1 SGHTA and CDR2 FQGNSA. This CDR3 is built from 16 residues. As DNA, the CDR3 is TGTGCCAGCAGCTTAGGGGGGGTAGCGGGAGCATACGAGCAGTACGTC. Translated, it gives CASSLGGVAGAYEQYV.

This chain uses TRBV6-2 or TRBV6-3 with TRBJ2-7; 7 bases align to TRBD1. CDR1 MNHEY and CDR2 SVGEGT come from the germline V gene. V shed 6 bases, J shed 3 bases, and the junction held 11 bases outside the gene matches. The CDR3 loop spans 15 amino acids. The chain's CDR3 is CASSPGRQGVYEQYV. CDR3 bases: TGTGCCAGCAGCCCCGGTAGACAGGGCGTCTACGAGCAGTACGTC.

This clonotype was seen only a few times. The CDR3 loop is CASSFGLAEQFF. Here the CDR3 DNA reads TGTGCCAGCAGTTTCGGACTAGCCGAGCAGTTCTTC. The chain combines TRBV5-4 with TRBJ2-1; 8 positions agree with TRBD2. CDR1 is SGHNT, CDR2 YYREEE, per germline (reference sequence). V shed 5 bases, J shed 10 bases, and the junction held 5 bases outside the gene matches. The CDR3 spans 12 residues.

This clonotype was counted a few times. The chain carries TRBV4-1 and TRBJ1-6; the D is unclear. The germline V gene has CDR1 MGHRA and CDR2 YSYEKL. Trimming took 1 base from V and 5 from J, leaving 12 bases between them. The CDR3 is made up of 16 amino acids. In nucleotides, the CDR3 is TGCGCCAGCAGCCAAGGGAGCCGGCCCAATAATTCACCCCTCCACTTT. As protein: CASSQGSRPNNSPLHF.

This clonotype was seen repeatedly, ten times or more. The V call is TRBV11-2, the J call TRBJ2-1; D is possibly TRBD2 (6 bases). The CDR3 has 17 residues. Germline V gene sequence: CDR1 SGHAT, CDR2 FQNNGV. V lost 0 bases, J lost 5 bases, and 17 bases lay in between. As DNA, the CDR3 is TGTGCCAGCAGCTTAGACCAACTAGCCGAACCAAACAATGAGCAGTTCTTC. Translation: CASSLDQLAEPNNEQFF.